The clone carrying this TCR beta chain appeared a few times. Antigen unknown. The source of the sample is a study of CD8+ T cells in alopecia areata. The study, taken as a whole, reports: Greater clonality was observed in lesional scalp samples, especially alopecia totalis/universalis, versus normal scalp. Scalp clonality dropped significantly under tofacitinib, as did expanded CD8+ top-100 clones. Sequenced scalp T cells also include alphabeta T cells resident in normal skin.

Sequencing templates came from extracted RNA that was reverse transcribed into cDNA. Sequencing was performed with immunoSEQ multiplex PCR; in TCRdb, only in-frame clones are kept and a portion is missing. The table shows roughly 220,000 clones, with roughly two fifths occurring only once. The CDR3 spans 15 residues. Germline V gives CDR1 MNHNY, CDR2 SVGAGI (reference sequence). J gave up 5 bases and V 2 bases, and 9 bases lay outside the gene matches. Treatment denoted: oral pan-JAK inhibitor, 5-10 mg twice daily. The sequence was collected from a human donor with alopecia areata. The sample here was CD4+ T cells sorted from blood, taken between weeks 30 and 35, from a patient treated with tofacitinib. The chain recombines TRBV6-6 with TRBJ2-7; 7 bases fit TRBD2. In DNA form, the CDR3 reads TGTGCCAGCAGTTACCGGGGGGACCTCACCAACGAGCAGTACTTC. Its protein product is CASSYRGDLTNEQYF.